The clone carrying this T cell receptor beta chain has at least ten counts. From germline, CDR1 is SNHLY and CDR2 FYNNEI. V was pared by 3 bases and J by 4 bases, with 3 bases between. The CDR3 spans 11 residues. TCRdb re-called the 5' RACE reads through MiXCR, storing one row per CDR3 protein. The top ten clones hold roughly 4.8% of a sample with 81,000 or so distinct CDR3 sequences, around 14% of them seen once. The time point is: longitudinal time-point 2. The sample originates from a study of neurological immune-mediated disorders. The sequence was collected from a female donor with HTLV-1-associated myelopathy (HAM/TSP). The sequenced sample consisted of PBMCs. J is TRBJ1-2 and V is TRBV2; D unclear. CDR3 DNA: TGTGCCAGCAGTGAGGTCTATGGCTACACCTTC. This encodes CASSEVYGYTF.